This TCR beta chain is from a study of T cell responses to AZD1222 COVID-19 vaccine. The protocol was immunoSEQ multiplex PCR, while the TCRdb copy is restricted to in-frame clones and leaves out a portion. The sample includes 95,000 to 110,000 clones, around 91% of them seen just once. V lost 5 bases and J 2 bases, leaving 9 bases between the germline ends. Germline lookup yields CDR1 SGHTA and CDR2 FQGTGA. This CDR3 is 13 amino acids long. This clone was seen once. This TCR was recovered from an adult in good health. The chain joins TRBV7-3 to TRBJ1-2; possible D gene TRBD1, 6 bases. The sequencing here drew on peripheral blood, taken on day 0 of AZD1222 vaccination. CDR3 protein: CASSEDRNYGYTF. CDR3 nucleotides: TGTGCCAGCAGCGAAGACAGGAACTATGGCTACACCTTC.